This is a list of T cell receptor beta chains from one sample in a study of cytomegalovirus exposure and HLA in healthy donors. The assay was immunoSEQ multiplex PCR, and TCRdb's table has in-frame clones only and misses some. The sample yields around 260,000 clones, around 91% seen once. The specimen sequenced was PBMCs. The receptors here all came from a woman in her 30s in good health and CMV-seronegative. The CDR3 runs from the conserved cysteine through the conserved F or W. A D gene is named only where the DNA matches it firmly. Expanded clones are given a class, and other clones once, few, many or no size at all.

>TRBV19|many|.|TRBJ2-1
CASSIDHEQFF
TGTGCCAGTAGTATAGATCATGAGCAGTTCTTC
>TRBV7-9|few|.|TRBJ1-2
CASSLGHSYGYTF
TGTGCCAGCAGCTTAGGGCACTCCTATGGCTACACCTTC
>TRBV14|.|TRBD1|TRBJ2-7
CASSQIGGVVKQYF
TGTGCCAGCAGCCAAATAGGGGGCGTGGTCAAGCAGTACTTC
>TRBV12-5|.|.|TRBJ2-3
CASGFGTYSSTDTQYF
TGTGCTAGTGGTTTCGGGACATACTCTAGCACAGATACGCAGTATTTT
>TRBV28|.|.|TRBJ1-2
CASSQQGSYGYTF
TGTGCCAGCAGTCAACAGGGTTCCTATGGCTACACCTTC
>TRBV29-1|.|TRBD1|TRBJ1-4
CSVTGGSNEKLFF
TGCAGCGTTACAGGGGGATCTAATGAAAAACTGTTTTTT
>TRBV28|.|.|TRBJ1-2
CASSHDGPLGGYTF
TGTGCCAGCAGCCACGACGGTCCCCTGGGAGGCTACACCTTC
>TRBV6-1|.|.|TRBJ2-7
CASSEDPRRFYEQYF
TGTGCCAGCAGTGAAGATCCCAGGAGATTCTACGAGCAGTACTTC
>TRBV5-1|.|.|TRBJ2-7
CASSLGMGYEQYF
TGCGCCAGCAGCTTGGGCATGGGGTACGAGCAGTACTTC
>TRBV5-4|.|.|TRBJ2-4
CASSLEGWNIQYF
TGTGCCAGCAGCTTGGAGGGGTGGAACATTCAGTACTTC
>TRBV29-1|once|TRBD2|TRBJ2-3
CSVVETSGTDTQYF
TGCAGCGTTGTTGAGACTAGCGGCACAGATACGCAGTATTTT
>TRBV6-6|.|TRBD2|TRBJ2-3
CASKGGSGGDTQYF
TGTGCCAGCAAAGGCGGGAGCGGGGGAGATACGCAGTATTTT
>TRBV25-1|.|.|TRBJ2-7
CASSDSLAYEQYF
TGTGCCAGCAGTGACAGCCTGGCCTACGAGCAGTACTTC